The 5 T cell receptor beta chains given below trace back to one sample, sequenced in a study of blood T cell repertoires in COVID-19. Only in-frame clones appear in the TCRdb table, and some are missing; sequencing was by immunoSEQ multiplex PCR. The sample shows about 100,000 clones, about four fifths of them seen only once. The sequenced sample was peripheral blood. Receptor source: a woman of 80 years or more with active or convalescent COVID-19.

This clone was counted only a few times. The chain couples TRBV4-2 to TRBJ1-4, with 8 positions matching TRBD1. CDR1 is LGHNA and CDR2 is YNFKEQ in the germline V gene. Trimming removed 0 bases from V and 7 bases from J; junction bases left unmatched: 4. The CDR3 extends over 15 amino acids. CDR3 residues: CASSQDGQGGEKLFF. The CDR3 DNA follows: TGTGCCAGCAGCCAAGACGGACAGGGCGGTGAAAAACTGTTTTTT.

The J gene is TRBJ2-6, the V gene TRBV5-8, with D perhaps TRBD1 (6 bases). Germline-derived CDR1 and CDR2 are SGHTS and YDEGEE. CDR3 size: 15 residues. V lost 3 bases and J 0 bases, leaving 7 bases between the germline ends. CDR3 sequence reads: CASSSTGSGANVLTF. CDR3 DNA: TGTGCCAGCAGCTCGACAGGCTCTGGGGCCAACGTCCTGACTTTC.

The chain links TRBV28 to TRBJ2-7; D possibly corresponds to TRBD1 (8 bases). The CDR3 runs 19 residues. V was cut by 4 bases and J by 2 bases, with 27 bases left in between. Per germline, CDR1 MDHEN and CDR2 SYDVKM. CDR3 residues: CASSSVGGGRQGQPYEQYF. The CDR3 coding sequence is TGTGCCAGCAGTTCTGTGGGGGGCGGGAGACAGGGGCAACCCTACGAGCAGTACTTC.

The V call is TRBV9, the J call TRBJ2-1; 7 bases agree with TRBD2. The V and J ends lost 0 bases and 4 bases, in that order; junction bases with no gene match: 4. CDR3 length equals 15 residues. CDR1 and CDR2 (germline): SGDLS, YYNGEE. In DNA, the CDR3 is TGTGCCAGCAGCGTAGGGGGAGGGCCTTACAATGAGCAGTTCTTC. Translated, it gives CASSVGGGPYNEQFF.

The V call is TRBV29-1, the J call TRBJ2-6; 8 bases are a match to TRBD1. With V trimmed by 6 bases and J by 8 bases, 9 bases remained unmatched. Germline CDR1 SQVTM, CDR2 ANQGSEA. The CDR3 runs to 14 residues. The CDR3 loop is CSVEIGQGPNVLTF. As DNA, the CDR3 is TGCAGCGTAGAAATAGGACAGGGACCCAACGTCCTGACTTTC. Variable domain in full (rest from reference TRBV29-1 and TRBJ2-6): SAVISQKPSRDICQRGTSLTIQCQVDSQVTMMFWYRQQPGQSLTLIATANQGSEATYESGFVIDKFPISRPNLTFSTLTVSNMSPEDSSIYLCSVEIGQGPNVLTFGAGSRLTVL.